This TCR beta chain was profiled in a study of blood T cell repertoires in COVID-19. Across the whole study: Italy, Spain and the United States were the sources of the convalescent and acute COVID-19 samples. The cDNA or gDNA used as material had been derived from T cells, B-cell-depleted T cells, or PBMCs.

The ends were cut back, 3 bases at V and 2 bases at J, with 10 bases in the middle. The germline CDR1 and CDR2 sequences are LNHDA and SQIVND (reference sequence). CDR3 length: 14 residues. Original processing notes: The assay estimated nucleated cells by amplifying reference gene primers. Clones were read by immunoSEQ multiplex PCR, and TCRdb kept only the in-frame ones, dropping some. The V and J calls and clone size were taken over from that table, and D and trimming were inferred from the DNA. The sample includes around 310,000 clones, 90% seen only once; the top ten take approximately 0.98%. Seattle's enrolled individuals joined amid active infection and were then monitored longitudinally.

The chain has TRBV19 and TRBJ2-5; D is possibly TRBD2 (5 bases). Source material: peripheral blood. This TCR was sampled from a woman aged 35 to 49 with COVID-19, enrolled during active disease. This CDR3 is CASSIYPGQETQYF. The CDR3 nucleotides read TGTGCCAGTAGTATTTACCCGGGACAAGAGACCCAGTACTTC.